These 29 T cell receptor beta chains were sequenced from one sample in a study of CD8 T cells in ankylosing spondylitis. Study-level results: What seemed typical of ankylosing spondylitis blood was a TCR beta motif built from several highly homologous variants.

TCRdb re-called the 5' RACE reads with MiXCR, one entry per CDR3 protein. The sample lists about 210,000 distinct CDR3 sequences, 7.3% occurring once. No antigens are known for them. The sample consisted of blood, either unsorted or a sorted T cell fraction (not recorded which). The origin of the receptors is a male donor with ankylosing spondylitis.

At least ten counts were recorded for this clonotype. The CDR3 DNA follows: TGTGCCAGCAGCTTACGAGGGGCGCTTACCGGGGAGCTGTTTTTT. Translated, it gives CASSLRGALTGELFF. The chain joins TRBV5-6 to TRBJ2-2; the D gene could be TRBD1 or TRBD2 (5 bases each). Germline CDR1 SGHDT, CDR2 YYEEEE. The CDR3 runs to 15 residues. With 2 bases removed from V and 5 bases from J, the gap between germline ends came to 13 bases. Variable domain in full (rest from reference TRBV5-6 and TRBJ2-2): DAGVTQSPTHLIKTRGQQVTLRCSPKSGHDTVSWYQQALGQGPQFIFQYYEEEERQRGNFPDRFSGHQFPNYSSELNVNALLLGDSALYLCASSLRGALTGELFFGEGSRLTVL.

This clonotype showed up many times. The chain couples TRBV4-2 to TRBJ2-1, with 9 bases aligning to TRBD1. J lost 5 bases, V lost 1 base, and 15 bases had no gene match. The CDR3 runs 19 residues. CDR1 is LGHNA, CDR2 YNFKEQ, per germline. The CDR3 region is CASSQAGTGPFDLNNEQFF. In DNA, the CDR3 is TGTGCCAGCAGCCAAGCGGGGACAGGGCCTTTTGATTTGAACAATGAGCAGTTCTTC.

This clonotype appeared many times. The V and J genes are TRBV29-1 and TRBJ2-7, with D tentatively TRBD1 (6 bases). CDR1 and CDR2 from the germline V gene are SQVTM and ANQGSEA. This CDR3 is built from 16 residues. V was cut by 6 bases and J by 0 bases, with 21 bases left in between. CDR3 loop: CSVVGDTDRSSYEQYF. CDR3 DNA sequence: TGCAGCGTCGTGGGGGATACGGACAGAAGCTCCTACGAGCAGTACTTC.

This clonotype has only a few counts. The chain has TRBV28 and TRBJ2-1; TRBD2 matches 9 bases. The V gene end was trimmed by 6 bases and the J gene end by 2 bases; junction bases not matched to a gene: 8. The CDR3 totals 16 residues. CDR1 MDHEN and CDR2 SYDVKM come from the germline V gene. CDR3 DNA sequence: TGTGCCAGCAGCCCCCCGACTAGCGGCGCCTACAATGAGCAGTTCTTC. It translates to CASSPPTSGAYNEQFF.

This clonotype was counted ten times or more. The chain carries TRBV27 and TRBJ1-5; D perhaps matches TRBD1 (5 bases). The CDR3 has 16 residues. Germline V gene data show CDR1 as MNHEY and CDR2 as SMNVEV (reference sequence). V lost 6 bases to trimming and J lost 2 bases, with 17 bases between them. The CDR3 nucleotides are TGTGCCAGCAGCCCGCGGGGCCAGGCGGGCAATCAGCCCCAGCATTTT. This gives the protein CASSPRGQAGNQPQHF.

This clonotype was detected only once. As the CDR3 is not closed by the conserved phenylalanine or tryptophan, this likely results from a read error. V is TRBV4-3 and J is TRBJ2-5; no clear D. This CDR3 has 16 amino acids. The V and J ends lost 0 bases and 2 bases respectively, with 13 bases between them. Per germline, CDR1 LGHNA and CDR2 YSLEER. The CDR3 sequence is CASSQDFGLEQETQYY. The DNA for the CDR3 is TGCGCCAGCAGCCAAGATTTCGGGTTGGAGCAAGAGACCCAGTACTAC.

This clonotype was observed at least ten times. The V gene is TRBV29-1, the J gene TRBJ2-2, with D uncertain. Germline lookup yields CDR1 SQVTM and CDR2 ANQGSEA. This CDR3 is built from 15 residues. V lost 3 bases and J 0 bases, leaving 11 bases between the germline ends. CDR3 protein: CSVDGVGSNTGELFF. The CDR3 nucleotides are TGCAGCGTTGATGGCGTGGGTTCGAACACCGGGGAGCTGTTTTTT.

This clonotype was detected ten times or more. The chain is built from TRBV20-1 and TRBJ1-5; 11 bases are a match to TRBD1. After removal of 5 bases from V and 5 bases from J, the junction contained 2 bases not matched to a gene. The CDR3 is made up of 13 amino acids. The germline V gene has CDR1 DFQATT and CDR2 SNEGSKA (reference sequence). DNA for the CDR3: TGCAGTGCTTGGGACAGGGGGTATCAGCCCCAGCATTTT. Protein product: CSAWDRGYQPQHF.

The chain carries TRBV7-1 and TRBJ1-1; D ambiguous. TRBV7-1 is an open reading frame whose function is uncertain. V lost 2 bases, J lost 1 base, and 11 bases lay in between. The CDR3 covers 15 residues. CDR3 nucleotides: TGTGCCAGCAGCTCACGTGAAGTTCGGAACACTGAAGCTTTCTTT. Translation: CASSSREVRNTEAFF.

V and J are TRBV6-2 or TRBV6-3 and TRBJ2-7; 8 bases line up with TRBD2. CDR3 size: 14 residues. Germline trimming cut 2 bases from V and 3 bases from J; bases unmatched to any gene: 3. Germline V gene lookup returns CDR1 MNHEY and CDR2 SVGEGT. CDR3 sequence: CASSYASGRYEQYF. CDR3 nucleotide sequence: TGTGCCAGCAGTTACGCTAGCGGGCGCTACGAGCAGTACTTC.

This clonotype was detected many times. The chain is built from TRBV20-1 and TRBJ2-7; 11 nucleotides match TRBD2. The CDR3 has 17 amino acids. The germline V gene has CDR1 DFQATT and CDR2 SNEGSKA (reference sequence). Unmatched junction bases numbered 8, after V lost 1 base and J lost 0 bases. For the CDR3, the DNA is TGCAGTGCTAGAGTCACTAGCGGGAGTTTTAGCTCCTACGAGCAGTACTTC. This codes for CSARVTSGSFSSYEQYF.

The sample holds many counts of this clonotype. The chain joins TRBV4-1 to TRBJ1-5; 10 bases agree with TRBD1. The CDR3 runs to 20 residues. Germline V lookup: CDR1 MGHRA, CDR2 YSYEKL. V trimming: 0 bases; J trimming: 0 bases; junction bases outside the gene matches: 11. The CDR3 protein is CASSQDWGQGTLYSNQPQHF. The CDR3 DNA is TGCGCCAGCAGCCAAGATTGGGGACAGGGGACCCTGTATAGCAATCAGCCCCAGCATTTT.

This clonotype was counted many times. The chain couples TRBV4-2 to TRBJ2-5; D possibly corresponds to TRBD2 (7 bases). Germline-derived CDR1 and CDR2 are LGHNA and YNFKEQ. The CDR3 consists of 16 residues. V shed 0 bases and J shed 2 bases, with 13 bases lying between them. The CDR3 spells CASSQDRGGGQETQYF. The CDR3 DNA follows: TGTGCCAGCAGCCAAGATAGAGGGGGGGGTCAAGAGACCCAGTACTTC.

This clonotype was recorded a few times. CDR3 bases: TGTGCCAGCAGCCAAGAGGAGGGGGACTTCAATCAGCCCCAGCATTTT. This sequence encodes CASSQEEGDFNQPQHF. This chain connects TRBV4-2 to TRBJ1-5; D is perhaps TRBD1 (6 bases). Trimming removed 0 bases from V and 3 bases from J, with 12 bases in between. CDR1 LGHNA and CDR2 YNFKEQ come from the germline V gene. The CDR3 loop spans 16 amino acids.

This clonotype was recorded many times. This sequence joins TRBV3-1 and TRBJ1-1, with D maybe TRBD1 (6 bases). V lost 2 bases to trimming and J lost 4 bases, with 8 bases between them. This CDR3 has 13 residues. Looked up from germline, CDR1 is LGHDT and CDR2 is YNNKEL (reference sequence). For the CDR3, the DNA is TGTGCCAGCAGCCAAAACAGGGTCACTGAAGCTTTCTTT. Its translation: CASSQNRVTEAFF. Drawing the rest from reference TRBV3-1 and TRBJ1-1, the complete variable domain is DTAVSQTPKYLVTQMGNDKSIKCEQNLGHDTMYWYKQDSKKFLKIMFSYNNKELIINETVPNRFSPKSPDKAHLNLHINSLELGDSAVYFCASSQNRVTEAFFGQGTRLTVV.

This clonotype was picked up many times. The chain carries TRBV20-1 and TRBJ1-1, with no clear D. Trimming cost V 1 base and J 1 base, with 4 bases left between them. This CDR3 is 12 amino acids long. CDR1 is DFQATT, CDR2 SNEGSKA, per germline (reference sequence). CDR3 region: CSARGGNTEAFF. The CDR3 DNA follows: TGCAGTGCTAGAGGCGGGAACACTGAAGCTTTCTTT.

Ten or more counts support this clonotype. The chain is built from TRBV4-3 and TRBJ1-2; D remains ambiguous. Germline V gene sequence: CDR1 LGHNA, CDR2 YSLEER. CDR3 length: 15 amino acids. V was pared by 0 bases and J by 3 bases, with 11 bases between. This chain's CDR3 is CASSQDAASYYGYTF. As DNA, the CDR3 is TGCGCCAGCAGCCAAGACGCAGCGTCGTACTATGGCTACACCTTC.

The chain links TRBV4-2 to TRBJ2-1; 14 bases are a match to TRBD2. Germline V gene lookup returns CDR1 LGHNA and CDR2 YNFKEQ. Trimming at V came to 4 bases and at J to 6 bases, leaving 11 bases not matched to a gene. The CDR3 has 18 amino acids. CDR3 sequence reads: CASSPGLAGVLGLNEQFF. CDR3 nucleotide sequence: TGTGCCAGCAGCCCGGGACTAGCGGGGGTCCTAGGACTCAATGAGCAGTTCTTC.

This clonotype was found many times. The rearrangement uses TRBV9 and TRBJ2-1, with TRBD2 matching 12 bases. The germline V gene has CDR1 SGDLS and CDR2 YYNGEE. V lost 4 bases to trimming and J lost 8 bases; unmatched junction nucleotides: 10. This CDR3 has 16 amino acids. The CDR3 is CASSSRLAGAGDEQFF. CDR3 nucleotides: TGTGCCAGCAGCTCCCGACTAGCGGGGGCGGGGGATGAGCAGTTCTTC.

This clonotype was found many times. The chain is built from TRBV6-1 and TRBJ1-1; a weak D match, TRBD1 (5 bases). V lost 10 bases, J lost 7 bases, and 16 bases lay in between. Germline-derived CDR1 and CDR2 are MNHNS and SASEGT. CDR3 length: 12 residues. CDR3: CATYQRQFEAFF. The DNA for the CDR3 is TGTGCCACATACCAACGACAGTTTGAAGCTTTCTTT.

The J gene is TRBJ2-7, the V gene TRBV2; D tentatively reads TRBD1 or TRBD2 (5 bases each). The CDR3 has 16 residues. Germline values: CDR1 SNHLY, CDR2 FYNNEI. The V end was cut by 5 bases, the J end by 0 bases, with 17 bases between. Here the CDR3 reads CASSRPRDHLSYEQYF. The CDR3 DNA sequence: TGTGCCAGCAGTAGACCCCGGGACCACCTCTCCTACGAGCAGTACTTC.

This clonotype was detected ten times or more. The chain links TRBV12-3 or TRBV12-4 to TRBJ2-3, with D unclear. V gave up 3 bases and J gave up 3 bases, with 7 bases separating them. This CDR3 comprises 13 residues. CDR3 in amino acids: CASSLPTTDTQYF. CDR3 in DNA: TGTGCCAGCAGTTTGCCCACTACAGATACGCAGTATTTT.

This clonotype was seen repeatedly, ten times or more. This chain joins TRBV27 and TRBJ1-2; 9 bases match TRBD1. Germline values: CDR1 MNHEY, CDR2 SMNVEV (reference sequence). This CDR3 region has 13 residues. Germline trimming cut 6 bases from V and 4 bases from J; bases unmatched to any gene: 3. The CDR3 nucleotides are TGTGCCAGCAGCCCGGGACAGGGCTATGGCTACACCTTC. Encoded protein: CASSPGQGYGYTF.

CDR3 sequence reads: CASNLAESSTDTQYF. The CDR3 nucleotides read TGCGCCAGCAATCTCGCGGAGTCCTCCACAGATACGCAGTATTTT. The V call is TRBV10-2, the J call TRBJ2-3; D is ambiguous. V was pared by 7 bases and J by 2 bases, with 16 bases between. The CDR3 sequence is 15 residues long. Per the germline V gene, CDR1 is WSHSY and CDR2 is SAAADI.

This clonotype has ten or more counts. J is TRBJ1-2 and V is TRBV3-1; unclear D gene. The CDR3 is 12 amino acids. V gave up 0 bases and J gave up 7 bases, with 6 bases separating them. Germline V lookup: CDR1 LGHDT, CDR2 YNNKEL (reference sequence). Written as DNA, the CDR3 is TGTGCCAGCAGCCAAGAAGGTTTTGGCTACACCTTC. Its protein is CASSQEGFGYTF.

This clonotype appeared many times. The J gene is TRBJ2-4, the V gene TRBV2; 14 bases agree with TRBD2. Germline CDR1 reads SNHLY; CDR2 reads FYNNEI. This CDR3 region has 17 residues. V lost 3 bases and J lost 2; bases outside the gene matches: 3. As DNA, the CDR3 is TGTGCCAGCAGTGATAGACTAGCGGGAGGGCCCAAAAACATTCAGTACTTC. Encoded protein: CASSDRLAGGPKNIQYF.

This clonotype has a count of ten or more. The gene calls are TRBV5-5 and TRBJ2-7; 10 bases align to TRBD2. Germline loops: CDR1 SGHKS, CDR2 YYEKEE (reference sequence). The CDR3 is 15 amino acids. The J segment lost 2 bases and the V segment lost 3 bases, leaving 5 bases of the junction unmatched. CDR3 sequence: CASSSTSGNPYEQYF. CDR3 in DNA: TGTGCCAGCAGCTCCACTAGCGGGAATCCCTACGAGCAGTACTTC.

This clonotype has just a few counts. The chain has TRBV10-3 and TRBJ2-7, with TRBD1 matching over 8 bases. The germline CDR1 and CDR2 sequences are ENHRY and SYGVKD. The V and J ends lost 4 bases and 11 bases, in that order; junction bases with no gene match: 7. The CDR3 length is 12 residues. Here the CDR3 reads CAISGTDRDKYF. The CDR3, as DNA: TGTGCCATCAGTGGGACGGACAGGGACAAGTACTTC.

This clonotype was picked up many times. The chain recombines TRBV19 with TRBJ1-1; D remains ambiguous. The CDR3 has 16 amino acids. CDR1 is LNHDA and CDR2 is SQIVND in the germline V gene (reference sequence). V was shortened by 3 bases and J by 0 bases, with 14 bases between the two germline ends. The CDR3 nucleotides are TGTGCCAGTAGTATTGGCGAGGGTAACATGAACACTGAAGCTTTCTTT. Translated, it gives CASSIGEGNMNTEAFF.